This record covers a single T cell receptor beta chain. The target antigen is unknown. PCR involved 60 Vbeta and 13 Jbeta primers. Per the original methods: In a later analysis, of roughly 83 million unique beta chains, roughly 11 million appeared in at least two donors. Assay used: immunoSEQ multiplex PCR; TCRdb lists only in-frame clones, some missing. Clonal size and the V and J genes are those of that table, whereas D and trimming came from the DNA. The table shows tens of thousands of clones, with 75% to 85% occurring only once. This specimen belongs to a study of cytomegalovirus exposure and HLA in healthy donors. Overall study context: Earlier findings included nearly 120 million unique TCR beta sequences obtained from about 179 million T cells.

General study findings and limits: Using a false discovery rate of 0.05, a later analysis showed that some 16,000 TCR beta sequences were associated with HLA alleles. Among the sequence variants, a highly shared cluster was likely an artifact of sequencing.

The CDR3 runs 14 residues. Trimming took 6 bases from V and 4 from J; bases not matched to a gene: 6. CDR1 is SGHDT and CDR2 is YYEEEE in the germline V gene. The sample consisted of PBMCs. The source of this sequence is a man aged 25 to 40 in good health and CMV-seronegative. The chain uses TRBV5-6 and TRBJ1-1, with 10 bases fitting TRBD1. CDR3 bases: TGTGCCAGCACCGGACAGGGGGGGGCCACTGAAGCTTTCTTT. As protein: CASTGQGGATEAFF.